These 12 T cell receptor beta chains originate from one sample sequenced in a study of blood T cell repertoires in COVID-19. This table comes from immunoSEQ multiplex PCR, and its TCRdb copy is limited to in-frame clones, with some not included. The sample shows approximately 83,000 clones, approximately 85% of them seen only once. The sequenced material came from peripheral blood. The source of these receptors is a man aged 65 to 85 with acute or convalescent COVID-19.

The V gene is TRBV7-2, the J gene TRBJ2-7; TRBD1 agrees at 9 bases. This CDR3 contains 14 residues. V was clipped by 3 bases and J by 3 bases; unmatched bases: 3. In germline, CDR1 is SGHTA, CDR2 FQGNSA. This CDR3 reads CASSFPGQGYEQYF. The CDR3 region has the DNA TGTGCCAGCAGCTTTCCGGGACAGGGCTACGAGCAGTACTTC.

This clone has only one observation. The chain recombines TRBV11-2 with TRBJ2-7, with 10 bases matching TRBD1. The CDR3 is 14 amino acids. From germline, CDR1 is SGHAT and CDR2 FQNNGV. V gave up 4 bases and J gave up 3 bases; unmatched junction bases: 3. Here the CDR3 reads CASSSGTGDYEQYF. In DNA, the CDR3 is TGTGCCAGCAGCTCCGGGACAGGGGACTACGAGCAGTACTTC.

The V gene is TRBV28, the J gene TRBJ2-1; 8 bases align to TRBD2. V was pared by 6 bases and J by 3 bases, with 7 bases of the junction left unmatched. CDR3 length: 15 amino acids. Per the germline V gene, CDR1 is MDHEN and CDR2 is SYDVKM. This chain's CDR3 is CASSPRGGLYNEQFF. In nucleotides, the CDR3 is TGTGCCAGCAGCCCCCGCGGGGGGCTCTACAATGAGCAGTTCTTC.

The CDR3 spells CASSLRGGVAFF. In DNA, the CDR3 is TGTGCCAGCAGTTTAAGAGGGGGAGTTGCTTTCTTT. V usage is TRBV6-5 and J usage is TRBJ1-1; TRBD1 might be the D (6 bases). The CDR3 totals 12 residues. V lost 4 bases and J lost 11, with 14 bases in between. CDR1 and CDR2 (germline): MNHEY, SVGAGI.

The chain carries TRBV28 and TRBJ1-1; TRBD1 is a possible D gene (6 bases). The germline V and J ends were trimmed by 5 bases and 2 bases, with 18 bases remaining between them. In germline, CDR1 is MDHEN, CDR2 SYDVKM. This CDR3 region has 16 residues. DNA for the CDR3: TGTGCCAGCAGTCCAAAATATAGACAGGCCAACACTGAAGCTTTCTTT. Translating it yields CASSPKYRQANTEAFF.

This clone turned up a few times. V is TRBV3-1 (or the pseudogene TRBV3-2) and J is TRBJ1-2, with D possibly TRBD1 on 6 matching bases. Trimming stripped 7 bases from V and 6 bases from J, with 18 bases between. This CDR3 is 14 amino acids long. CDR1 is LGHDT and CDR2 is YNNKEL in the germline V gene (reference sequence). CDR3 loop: CASTPGGAPDGYTF. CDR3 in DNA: TGTGCCAGCACCCCGGGGGGGGCTCCAGATGGCTACACCTTC.

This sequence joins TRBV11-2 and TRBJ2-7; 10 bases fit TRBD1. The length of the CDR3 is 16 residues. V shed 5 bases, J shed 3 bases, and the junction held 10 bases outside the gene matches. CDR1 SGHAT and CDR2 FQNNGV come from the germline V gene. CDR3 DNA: TGTGCCAGCAGCGTTACCGGGACAGGGGAATACTACGAGCAGTACTTC. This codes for CASSVTGTGEYYEQYF.

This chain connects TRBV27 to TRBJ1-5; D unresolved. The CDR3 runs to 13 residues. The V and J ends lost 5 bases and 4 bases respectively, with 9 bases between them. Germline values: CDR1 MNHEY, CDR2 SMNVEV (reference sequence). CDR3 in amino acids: CASSLEENQPQHF. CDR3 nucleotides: TGTGCCAGCAGTCTCGAAGAGAATCAGCCCCAGCATTTT.

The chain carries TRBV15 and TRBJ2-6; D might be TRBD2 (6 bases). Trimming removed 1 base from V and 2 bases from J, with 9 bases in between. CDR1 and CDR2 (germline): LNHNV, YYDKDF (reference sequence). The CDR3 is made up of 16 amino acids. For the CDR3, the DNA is TGTGCCACCAGCAGAGGACTAGTAGCTGGGGCCAACGTCCTGACTTTC. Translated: CATSRGLVAGANVLTF. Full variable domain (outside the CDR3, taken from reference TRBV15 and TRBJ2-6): DAMVIQNPRYQVTQFGKPVTLSCSQTLNHNVMYWYQQKSSQAPKLLFHYYDKDFNNEADTPDNFQSRRPNTSFCFLDIRSPGLGDTAMYLCATSRGLVAGANVLTFGAGSRLTVL.

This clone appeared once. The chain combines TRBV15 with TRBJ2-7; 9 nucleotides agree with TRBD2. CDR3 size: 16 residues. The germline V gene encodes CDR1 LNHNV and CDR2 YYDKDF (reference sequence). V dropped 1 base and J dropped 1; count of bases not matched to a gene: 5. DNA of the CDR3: TGTGCCACCAGCAGAGTCCTAGCGGGGCGGTCCTACGAGCAGTACTTC. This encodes CATSRVLAGRSYEQYF. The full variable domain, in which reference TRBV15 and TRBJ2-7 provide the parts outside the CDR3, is DAMVIQNPRYQVTQFGKPVTLSCSQTLNHNVMYWYQQKSSQAPKLLFHYYDKDFNNEADTPDNFQSRRPNTSFCFLDIRSPGLGDTAMYLCATSRVLAGRSYEQYFGPGTRLTVT.

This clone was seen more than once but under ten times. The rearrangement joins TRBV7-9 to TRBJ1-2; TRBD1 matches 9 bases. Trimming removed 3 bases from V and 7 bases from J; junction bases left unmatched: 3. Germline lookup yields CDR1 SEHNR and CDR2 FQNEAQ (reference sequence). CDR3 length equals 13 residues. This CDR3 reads CASSFEGQGGYTF. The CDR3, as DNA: TGTGCCAGCAGCTTTGAGGGACAGGGTGGCTACACCTTC.

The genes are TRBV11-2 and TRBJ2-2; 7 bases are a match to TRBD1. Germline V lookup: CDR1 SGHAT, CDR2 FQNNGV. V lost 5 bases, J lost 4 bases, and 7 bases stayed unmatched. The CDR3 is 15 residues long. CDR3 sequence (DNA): TGTGCCAGCAGCCCCGGACAGGCCGCCACCGGGGAGCTGTTTTTT. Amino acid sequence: CASSPGQAATGELFF.